This T cell receptor (beta chain) comes out of a study of spatial heterogeneity in lung cancer. This clonotype came up many times. Its antigen remains unknown. General study results and limits: Counts that tracked tumor mutation counts were those of expanded intratumoral alpha and beta TCRs.

A distinct unique molecular identifier was carried by each TCR cDNA molecule. Each CDR3 protein gets one entry after TCRdb re-called the 5' RACE reads with MiXCR. Of approximately 6,600 distinct CDR3 sequences in the sample, approximately 1.2% are singletons; the top ten hold 9.7%. Looked up from germline, CDR1 is LNHNV and CDR2 is YYDKDF (reference sequence). The V end lost 1 base, the J end lost 9 bases, and 11 bases lay between the germline ends. The CDR3 runs 13 residues. As to time point: sample taken at primary tumor resection. The material sequenced was lung tumor tissue, taken at surgery. This rearrangement joins TRBV15 to TRBJ2-3, with D uncertain. This TCR was recovered from a male donor with early-stage non-small cell lung cancer. The CDR3 sequence is CATSRGALPTQYF. Written as DNA, the CDR3 is TGTGCCACCAGCAGAGGGGCATTACCGACGCAGTATTTT.